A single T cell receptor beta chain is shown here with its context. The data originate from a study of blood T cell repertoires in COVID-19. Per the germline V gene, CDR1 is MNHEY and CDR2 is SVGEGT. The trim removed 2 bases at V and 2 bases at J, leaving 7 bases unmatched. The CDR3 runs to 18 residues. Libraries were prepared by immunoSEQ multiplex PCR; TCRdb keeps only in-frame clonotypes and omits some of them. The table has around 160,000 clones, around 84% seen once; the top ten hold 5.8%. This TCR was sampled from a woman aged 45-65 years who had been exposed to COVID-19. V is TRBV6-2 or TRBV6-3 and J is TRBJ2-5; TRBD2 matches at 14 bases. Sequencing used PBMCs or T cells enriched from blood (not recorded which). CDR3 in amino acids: CASSYPTSGGASQETQYF. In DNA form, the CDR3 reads TGTGCCAGCAGTTACCCGACTAGCGGGGGGGCCTCACAAGAGACCCAGTACTTC.